The clone carrying this TCR beta chain was recorded a few times. Its antigen is not identified. This CDR3 comprises 12 residues. The V end lost 7 bases, the J end lost 6 bases, and 9 bases lay between the germline ends. These data originate in a study of blood T cells in healthy people across ages. Study overall: The capture of about one barcoded beta molecule per two T cells was achieved by template switching. Study-level points and caveats: A greater number of naive CD4+ cells and higher diversity distinguished long-lived donors from aged donors. The diversity estimates, figures obtained from one million T cells, were considered underestimates.

Together with a sample-barcoded 5' primer, a J-beta primer mix was included in a second PCR lasting about 6 to 11 cycles. Per sample, CDR3-containing paired-end reads numbered at least 2.5 million. TCRdb fed the 5' RACE reads into MiXCR, producing one record per CDR3 protein. The sample holds 700,000 or so distinct CDR3 sequences, approximately 22% seen once. This TCR came from a man between 65 and 85 years old in good health. Sequencing used blood. This chain connects TRBV12-3 or TRBV12-4 to TRBJ2-2; D gene ambiguous. The CDR3: CASNSRPGELFF. CDR3 DNA sequence: TGTGCCAGCAACAGCCGCCCCGGGGAGCTGTTTTTT.